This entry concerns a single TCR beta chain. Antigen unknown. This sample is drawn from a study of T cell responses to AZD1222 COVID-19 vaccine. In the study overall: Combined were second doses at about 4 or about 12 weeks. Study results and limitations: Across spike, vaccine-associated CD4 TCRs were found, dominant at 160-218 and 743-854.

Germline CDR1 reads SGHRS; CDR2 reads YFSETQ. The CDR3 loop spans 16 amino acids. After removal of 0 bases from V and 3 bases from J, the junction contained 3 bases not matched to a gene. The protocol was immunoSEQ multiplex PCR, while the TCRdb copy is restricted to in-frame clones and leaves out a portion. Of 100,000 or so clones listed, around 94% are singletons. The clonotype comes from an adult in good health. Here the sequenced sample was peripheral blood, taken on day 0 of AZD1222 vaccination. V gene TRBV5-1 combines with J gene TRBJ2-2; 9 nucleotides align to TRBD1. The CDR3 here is CASSLDGQGYTGELFF. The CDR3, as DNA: TGCGCCAGCAGCTTGGACGGACAGGGGTACACCGGGGAGCTGTTTTTT.